The rows below give T cell receptor beta chains drawn from one sample of a study of blood T cell repertoires in COVID-19. Only in-frame clones appear in the TCRdb table, and some are missing; sequencing was by immunoSEQ multiplex PCR. The sample lists around 260,000 clones; 80% to 90% were seen once. Sequencing was done on a sample of PBMCs or T cells enriched from blood (not recorded which). These receptors all stem from a man aged 30 to 45 with acute COVID-19. The CDR3 runs from the conserved cysteine through the conserved F or W. Fields, in order: D gene, clone size, V gene, J gene, CDR3 length, CDR3 protein, CDR3 DNA. A D gene is named only where the DNA matches it firmly. Size is omitted from some rows. Given values are once, few, many or a class for expanded clones.

>.|.|TRBV2|TRBJ2-1|19
CASSPRLSIRLDYYNEQFF
TGTGCCAGCAGTCCCAGACTCTCGATACGACTAGACTACTACAATGAGCAGTTCTTC
>TRBD1|once|TRBV6-1|TRBJ2-2|18
CASSATPHGTGRTGELFF
TGTGCCAGCAGTGCAACCCCCCACGGGACAGGGCGCACCGGGGAGCTGTTTTTT
>TRBD1|.|TRBV18|TRBJ1-4|18
CASSPVKTGGATNEKLFF
TGTGCCAGCTCACCGGTAAAGACAGGGGGTGCAACTAATGAAAAACTGTTTTTT
>.|.|TRBV9|TRBJ1-3|14
CASSVVPERNTIYF
TGTGCCAGCAGCGTAGTCCCAGAAAGAAACACCATATATTTT
>TRBD1|.|TRBV6-2/TRBV6-3|TRBJ1-2|13
CASSPTGDYGYTF
TGTGCCAGCAGCCCGACAGGGGACTATGGCTACACCTTC
>TRBD1|once|TRBV7-9|TRBJ2-1|12
CASSLNQGDWVF
TGTGCCAGCAGCTTAAATCAGGGGGATTGGGTCTTC
>.|once|TRBV29-1|TRBJ2-2|17
CSVKAHRASRSTGELFF
TGCAGCGTTAAAGCGCACAGGGCTTCTAGGAGTACCGGGGAGCTGTTTTTT
>.|.|TRBV5-1|TRBJ1-1|15
CASSGTVGGNTEAFF
TGCGCCAGCAGCGGCACGGTGGGAGGCAACACTGAAGCTTTCTTT
>.|.|TRBV6-2/TRBV6-3|TRBJ1-3|15
CASSWFGTSGNTIYF
TGTGCCAGCAGTTGGTTCGGGACATCCGGAAACACCATATATTTT
>.|.|TRBV6-5|TRBJ1-3|14
CASSYSTSGNTIYF
TGTGCCAGCAGTTACTCTACATCTGGAAACACCATATATTTT
>.|.|TRBV3-1/TRBV3-2|TRBJ2-5|14
CASSLPSDQETQYF
TGTGCCAGCAGCCTCCCTAGCGACCAAGAGACCCAGTACTTC
>TRBD1|.|TRBV6-5|TRBJ1-1|15
CASILITGERGEAFF
TGTGCCAGCATCCTCATCACAGGGGAAAGGGGTGAAGCTTTCTTT
>.|.|TRBV6-5|TRBJ1-6|13
CASRQAPGSPLHF
TGTGCCAGCAGACAGGCCCCCGGTTCACCCCTCCACTTT
>.|.|TRBV4-2|TRBJ1-2|15
CASSQGKQGGSGYTF
TGTGCCAGCAGCCAAGGGAAACAGGGAGGGTCTGGCTACACCTTC
>.|.|TRBV25-1|TRBJ1-4|15
CASSDRVELNEKLFF
TGTGCCAGCAGTGACAGGGTTGAACTTAATGAAAAACTGTTTTTT
>TRBD1|.|TRBV28|TRBJ1-2|16
CASSFPGQGHFRGYTF
TGTGCCAGCAGTTTCCCCGGACAGGGTCATTTTCGCGGCTACACCTTC
>TRBD1|.|TRBV28|TRBJ1-2|16
CASSLGTGPLNYGYTF
TGTGCCAGCAGTTTGGGGACAGGGCCTTTGAACTATGGCTACACCTTC
>.|.|TRBV28|TRBJ1-2|13
CASSKGINYGYTF
TGTGCCAGCAGCAAGGGGATTAACTATGGCTACACCTTC
>TRBD1|.|TRBV5-1|TRBJ2-2|16
CATSIVQGAITGELFF
TGTGCCACCTCAATCGTCCAGGGGGCGATCACCGGGGAGCTGTTTTTT
>TRBD1|.|TRBV5-6|TRBJ2-5|14
CASSLVDREETQYF
TGTGCCAGCAGCTTGGTGGACAGGGAAGAGACCCAGTACTTC
>TRBD2|.|TRBV18|TRBJ2-1|18
CASFPGLAGVGFYNEQFF
TGTGCCAGCTTCCCCGGACTAGCGGGAGTTGGATTTTACAATGAGCAGTTCTTC
>.|.|TRBV28|TRBJ2-2|13
CASSFRETGELFF
TGTGCCAGCAGTTTCCGGGAAACCGGGGAGCTGTTTTTT
>TRBD1|.|TRBV6-2/TRBV6-3|TRBJ2-1|14
CASNPGQRFNEQFF
TGTGCCAGCAACCCGGGACAGAGATTCAATGAGCAGTTCTTC
>.|.|TRBV28|TRBJ1-2|12
CASTQDIRGYTF
TGTGCCAGCACCCAGGACATTCGGGGCTACACCTTC
>TRBD1|few|TRBV28|TRBJ1-3|14
CASSFRGPGNTIYF
TGTGCCAGCAGTTTCAGGGGGCCAGGAAACACCATATATTTT
>TRBD1|.|TRBV5-5|TRBJ1-4|15
CASSLAGTVPEKLFF
TGTGCCAGCAGCTTGGCGGGGACAGTTCCCGAAAAACTGTTTTTT
>TRBD2|.|TRBV19|TRBJ2-3|18
CASSIGLAGGEWADTQYF
TGTGCCAGTAGTATTGGCCTAGCGGGGGGTGAATGGGCAGATACGCAGTATTTT
>.|few|TRBV7-2|TRBJ2-5|13
CASSSQIGETQYF
TGTGCCAGCAGCTCCCAAATCGGGGAGACCCAGTACTTC
>.|.|TRBV19|TRBJ2-3|13
CASSYGQSNTQYF
TGTGCCAGTAGCTACGGACAGTCGAATACGCAGTATTTT
>.|.|TRBV19|TRBJ1-1|15
CASSISGAPYTEAFF
TGTGCCAGTAGTATATCAGGGGCCCCGTACACTGAAGCTTTCTTT
>TRBD2|few|TRBV6-4|TRBJ2-3|15
CASSPGLAGADTQYF
TGTGCCAGCAGTCCGGGACTAGCGGGAGCAGATACGCAGTATTTT
>TRBD2|.|TRBV4-1|TRBJ2-5|16
CASSLGLAGGQETQYF
TGCGCCAGCAGCCTCGGACTAGCGGGGGGCCAAGAGACCCAGTACTTC
>.|.|TRBV11-2|TRBJ1-1|12
CASSLVQGTAFF
TGTGCCAGCAGCTTAGTCCAGGGGACGGCTTTCTTT
>.|once|TRBV25-1|TRBJ1-6|13
CASSLDWSSPLHF
TGTGCCAGCAGTTTGGACTGGAGCTCACCCCTCCACTTT
>.|.|TRBV24-1|TRBJ2-1|16
CATSDVSQVRFDEQFF
TGTGCCACCAGTGATGTGTCGCAGGTTCGGTTCGATGAGCAGTTCTTC
>.|.|TRBV4-1|TRBJ1-1|13
CASSPGQNTEAFF
TGCGCCAGCAGCCCTGGACAGAACACTGAAGCTTTCTTT
>TRBD2|.|TRBV6-1|TRBJ2-1|15
CASSETLADNNEQFF
TGTGCCAGCAGTGAGACCCTAGCGGACAACAATGAGCAGTTCTTC
>TRBD1|.|TRBV29-1|TRBJ2-5|14
CSVEAQGAIETQYF
TGCAGCGTTGAGGCACAGGGGGCTATAGAGACCCAGTACTTC
>TRBD1|.|TRBV4-1|TRBJ1-4|17
CASSQGTGAFIEEKLFF
TGCGCCAGCAGCCAGGGGACAGGGGCCTTCATAGAAGAAAAACTGTTTTTT
>TRBD1|.|TRBV7-3|TRBJ2-1|16
CASSRSGGGKTNEQFF
TGTGCCAGCAGCCGATCAGGGGGCGGGAAAACGAATGAGCAGTTCTTC
>.|.|TRBV18|TRBJ1-3|13
CAGSGSKGNTIYF
TGTGCCGGCTCCGGGAGCAAGGGAAACACCATATATTTT
>TRBD1|.|TRBV5-1|TRBJ2-5|12
CASSTDRETQYF
TGCGCCAGCAGCACGGACAGGGAGACCCAGTACTTC
>.|.|TRBV15|TRBJ2-3|13
CATSRDYTDTQYF
TGTGCCACCAGCAGAGATTACACAGATACGCAGTATTTT
>TRBD1|.|TRBV19|TRBJ2-4|16
CASSSLQGATKNIQYF
TGTGCCAGTAGTAGCCTACAGGGGGCGACCAAAAACATTCAGTACTTC
>TRBD1|.|TRBV19|TRBJ2-1|16
CASSERDRLQGNEQFF
TGTGCCAGTAGCGAAAGGGACAGGCTACAGGGCAATGAGCAGTTCTTC
>.|.|TRBV5-5|TRBJ2-2|14
CASSLGVAAEELFF
TGTGCCAGCAGCTTGGGGGTTGCGGCGGAGGAGCTGTTTTTT
>TRBD2|.|TRBV19|TRBJ2-3|16
CASSRTSGGTPDTQYF
TGTGCCAGTAGTCGGACTAGCGGGGGAACACCAGATACGCAGTATTTT
>.|.|TRBV6-2/TRBV6-3|TRBJ2-5|13
CASSQAPQETQYF
TGTGCCAGCAGTCAAGCACCTCAAGAGACCCAGTACTTC
>.|.|TRBV14|TRBJ1-4|12
CASSLGVFELFF
TGTGCCAGCAGCCTTGGAGTCTTCGAACTGTTTTTT
>.|.|TRBV25-1|TRBJ1-2|15
CASSESTDRPYGYTF
TGTGCCAGCAGTGAAAGCACTGACAGGCCCTATGGCTACACCTTC
>.|.|TRBV10-3|TRBJ2-2|20
CAISESNHAGLRADTGELFF
TGTGCCATCAGTGAGTCAAATCACGCAGGCCTTCGTGCCGACACCGGGGAGCTGTTTTTT
>.|once|TRBV5-5|TRBJ1-2|13
CASSLFGGHGYTF
TGTGCCAGCAGCTTGTTTGGCGGGCATGGCTACACCTTC
>TRBD1|.|TRBV24-1|TRBJ2-5|15
CATASSRQGQETQYF
TGTGCCACCGCGAGCTCGCGACAGGGCCAAGAGACCCAGTACTTC
>.|.|TRBV6-2/TRBV6-3|TRBJ1-2|15
CASSPIQGPLNGYTF
TGTGCCAGCAGTCCCATACAGGGCCCGCTGAATGGCTACACCTTC
>.|.|TRBV29-1|TRBJ2-5|13
CSVEQGSQETQYF
TGCAGCGTTGAACAGGGATCCCAAGAGACCCAGTACTTC